This TCR beta chain comes out of a study of T-cell memory formation after mild COVID-19. Turning to the study itself: TCR clusters were mostly confined to one donor each.

General study points: Pre-infection memory held some responding clones, suggesting pre-existing cross-reactive T cells responded. Later expanders leaned CD4+, whereas clones that contracted between day 15 and 85 were balanced CD4/CD8.

MiXCR was run by TCRdb on the 5' RACE reads, yielding one entry per CDR3 protein. The sample yields more than 400,000 distinct CDR3 sequences, 15% to 20% seen once. This clonotype appeared a few times. The antigen remains undetermined. The sequencing input was PBMCs or a T cell subset sorted from them (not recorded which). This clonotype was sampled from an adult woman who had mild COVID-19 (a few samples of this study predate the infection). Cell type and time point are not known.

The chain's CDR3 is CSARPPPGEGYTF. The DNA of the CDR3 is TGCAGTGCTAGACCTCCACCGGGGGAAGGCTACACCTTC. J is TRBJ1-2 and V is TRBV20-1, with a weak D call TRBD1 (5 bases). The CDR3 runs to 13 residues. CDR1 DFQATT and CDR2 SNEGSKA come from the germline V gene (reference sequence). V lost 2 bases and J 8 bases, leaving 15 bases between the germline ends.